The 17 T cell receptor beta chains in this list originate from one sample, sequenced in a study of T cells after yellow fever vaccination. Via MiXCR, TCRdb re-called the 5' RACE reads, giving one row per CDR3 protein. Of hundreds of thousands of distinct CDR3 sequences listed, approximately 13% were seen once; the top ten hold over 12%. Specimen: PBMCs, collected on the day of the yellow fever booster vaccination. These receptor sequences come from a man between 25 and 39 years old who received the YFV17D yellow fever vaccine.

The chain is built from TRBV14 and TRBJ2-6; D remains ambiguous. CDR1 SGHDN and CDR2 FVKESK come from the germline V gene. There are 11 residues in the CDR3. Between the trimmed V and J ends, which lost 8 bases and 4 bases, there was a span of 3 bases. The chain's CDR3 is CASGGANVLTF. The CDR3 DNA reads TGTGCCAGCGGCGGGGCCAACGTCCTGACTTTC.

The chain couples TRBV6-1 to TRBJ2-3; D might be TRBD1 or TRBD2, each matching 5 bases. Germline CDR1 is MNHNS and CDR2 is SASEGT. This CDR3 contains 14 residues. V was trimmed by 4 bases and J by 5 bases, leaving 13 bases between them. CDR3 nucleotide sequence: TGTGCCAGCAGTGCAATGAGGGGCGTAGATACGCAGTATTTT. Translating it yields CASSAMRGVDTQYF.

This clonotype showed up just a few times. The V gene is TRBV10-2, the J gene TRBJ2-1, with 7 bases identical to TRBD2. V shed 8 bases and J 7 bases; nucleotides not matched to a gene: 2. This CDR3 region has 11 residues. Germline CDR1 and CDR2: WSHSY and SAAADI. DNA of the CDR3: TGCGCCAGCTTCGGGAGGAATGAGCAGTTCTTC. Translated: CASFGRNEQFF.

This chain joins TRBV5-1 and TRBJ2-5; 7 nucleotides match TRBD1. CDR1 and CDR2 (germline): SGHRS, YFSETQ. The length of the CDR3 is 15 residues. J was trimmed by 5 bases and V by 7 bases; bases with no gene match: 14. CDR3: CASATHRGVGETQYF. The CDR3 DNA sequence: TGCGCCAGCGCCACTCACAGGGGCGTAGGGGAGACCCAGTACTTC.

This clonotype was counted only a few times. This chain connects TRBV7-2 to TRBJ2-7; D not certain. There are 15 residues in the CDR3. V was cut by 2 bases and J by 0 bases, with 11 bases left in between. Germline assignment: CDR1 SGHTA and CDR2 FQGNSA. CDR3 DNA sequence: TGTGCCAGCAGCTTACAGGCCGGGCCCTCCTACGAGCAGTACTTC. Translated, it gives CASSLQAGPSYEQYF.

Ten or more counts support this clonotype. The chain links TRBV10-3 to TRBJ1-2, with D possibly being TRBD1 (5 bases). With 2 bases removed from V and 12 bases from J, the gap between germline ends came to 7 bases. Germline V CDR1 and CDR2: ENHRY, SYGVKD. This CDR3 contains 10 residues. CDR3 residues: CAISEGAHTF. For the CDR3, the DNA is TGTGCCATCAGTGAGGGGGCCCACACCTTC.

This clonotype turned up a few times. The chain carries TRBV6-5 and TRBJ2-1, with D perhaps TRBD2 (5 bases). V was pared by 4 bases and J by 7 bases, with 11 bases between. The germline CDR1 and CDR2 sequences are MNHEY and SVGAGI. The CDR3 sequence is 13 residues long. This chain's CDR3 is CASSSPLGNEQFF. The DNA for the CDR3 is TGTGCCAGCAGTTCACCACTAGGGAATGAGCAGTTCTTC.

This clonotype appeared a single time. This chain connects TRBV15 to TRBJ2-5; D not resolved. V lost 0 bases, J lost 1 base, and 6 bases lay in between. The CDR3 extends over 14 amino acids. The germline V gene has CDR1 LNHNV and CDR2 YYDKDF (reference sequence). CDR3: CATSRDPGQETQYF. Written as DNA, the CDR3 is TGTGCCACCAGCAGAGACCCTGGCCAAGAGACCCAGTACTTC.

The chain recombines TRBV5-1 with TRBJ2-1; D call uncertain. Trimming left V 0 bases short and J 8 bases short, with 6 bases between. Germline CDR1 reads SGHRS; CDR2 reads YFSETQ. The CDR3 length is 12 residues. CDR3 nucleotide sequence: TGCGCCAGCAGCTTGGAATCTGATGAGCAGTTCTTC. This translates into CASSLESDEQFF.

This clonotype occurred a few times. This chain links TRBV6-5 with TRBJ2-7; D may be TRBD1 (5 bases). CDR3 length: 14 amino acids. Trimming stripped 4 bases from V and 3 bases from J, with 13 bases between. The germline CDR1 and CDR2 sequences are MNHEY and SVGAGI. CDR3 coding DNA: TGTGCCAGCAGTTGGACACAGGATTACTACGAGCAGTACTTC. Translation gives CASSWTQDYYEQYF.

The chain recombines TRBV28 with TRBJ1-3; the D is unclear. Germline V CDR1 and CDR2: MDHEN, SYDVKM. The V and J ends lost 4 bases and 0 bases respectively, with 13 bases between them. CDR3 length equals 16 residues. The CDR3: CASSSHDRVSGNTIYF. CDR3 DNA sequence: TGTGCCAGCAGTTCCCACGATCGTGTCTCTGGAAACACCATATATTTT.

A word on this clonotype: The junction does not match germline at one end; this may be a read error. The chain joins TRBV18 to TRBJ2-5; no reliable D call. CDR1 and CDR2 (germline): KGHSH, LQKENI. This CDR3 has 13 residues. The CDR3 DNA follows: TGTGCCAGCTCACCAAACCGGCAAGAGACCCAGTCCTTC. It is translated as CASSPNRQETQSF.

This chain connects TRBV5-1 to TRBJ2-7, with 10 positions matching TRBD1. This CDR3 spans 15 amino acids. V dropped 4 bases and J dropped 3; count of bases not matched to a gene: 7. Germline-derived CDR1 and CDR2 are SGHRS and YFSETQ. CDR3 DNA: TGCGCCAGCAGCCCAACCCGGGACAGGGGCTACGAGCAGTACTTC. As protein: CASSPTRDRGYEQYF.

This clonotype appeared once. The chain uses TRBV11-2 and TRBJ2-1; 9 positions agree with TRBD1. CDR1 and CDR2 from the germline V gene are SGHAT and FQNNGV. CDR3 length: 16 residues. After removal of 5 bases from V and 7 bases from J, the junction contained 12 bases not matched to a gene. The CDR3 nucleotides read TGTGCCAGCAGCCGAACCCCGGGACAGGGTTCGAATGAGCAGTTCTTC. It codes for CASSRTPGQGSNEQFF.

This clonotype was seen ten or more times. This chain links TRBV5-1 with TRBJ1-6, with unresolved D. The CDR3 covers 12 residues. Trimming shortened V by 0 bases and J by 10 bases, and 5 bases separated the two germline ends. Per germline, CDR1 SGHRS and CDR2 YFSETQ. The CDR3 protein is CASSLGGSPLHF. Here the CDR3 DNA reads TGCGCCAGCAGCTTGGGGGGATCACCCCTCCACTTT.

The chain couples TRBV20-1 to TRBJ1-1; 10 bases align to TRBD1. After removal of 6 bases from V and 2 bases from J, the junction contained 6 bases not matched to a gene. The CDR3 has 14 amino acids. Germline assignment: CDR1 DFQATT and CDR2 SNEGSKA (reference sequence). In nucleotides, the CDR3 is TGCAGTGCGCCGACGACAGGGGGCAACACTGAAGCTTTCTTT. This translates into CSAPTTGGNTEAFF.

The table lists this clonotype with a few counts. This chain joins TRBV28 and TRBJ2-3; possible D gene TRBD1, 6 bases. Germline CDR1 MDHEN, CDR2 SYDVKM. Trimming removed 3 bases at V and 0 bases at J, with 13 bases between. This CDR3 spans 16 amino acids. CDR3 amino acids: CASSFQGRPSTDTQYF. The CDR3 nucleotides read TGTGCCAGCAGTTTTCAGGGGAGACCTAGCACAGATACGCAGTATTTT. The full variable domain, rest sourced from reference TRBV28 and TRBJ2-3, is DVKVTQSSRYLVKRTGEKVFLECVQDMDHENMFWYRQDPGLGLRLIYFSYDVKMKEKGDIPEGYSVSREKKERFSLILESASTNQTSMYLCASSFQGRPSTDTQYFGPGTRLTVL.